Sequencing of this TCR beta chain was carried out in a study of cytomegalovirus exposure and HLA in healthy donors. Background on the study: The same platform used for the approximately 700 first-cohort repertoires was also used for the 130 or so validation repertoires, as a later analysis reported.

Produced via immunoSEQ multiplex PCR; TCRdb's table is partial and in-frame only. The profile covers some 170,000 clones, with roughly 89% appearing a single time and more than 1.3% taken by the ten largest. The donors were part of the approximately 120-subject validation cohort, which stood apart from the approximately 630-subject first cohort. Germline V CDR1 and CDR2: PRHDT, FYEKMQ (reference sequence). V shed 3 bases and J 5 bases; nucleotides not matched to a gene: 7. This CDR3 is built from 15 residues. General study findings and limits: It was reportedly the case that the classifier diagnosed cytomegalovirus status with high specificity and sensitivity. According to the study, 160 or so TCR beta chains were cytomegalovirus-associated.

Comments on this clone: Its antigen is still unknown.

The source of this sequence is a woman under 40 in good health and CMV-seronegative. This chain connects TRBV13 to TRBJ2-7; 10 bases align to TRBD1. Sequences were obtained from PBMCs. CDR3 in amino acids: CASSFATGGWNEQYF. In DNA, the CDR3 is TGTGCCAGCAGCTTCGCGACAGGGGGCTGGAACGAGCAGTACTTC.